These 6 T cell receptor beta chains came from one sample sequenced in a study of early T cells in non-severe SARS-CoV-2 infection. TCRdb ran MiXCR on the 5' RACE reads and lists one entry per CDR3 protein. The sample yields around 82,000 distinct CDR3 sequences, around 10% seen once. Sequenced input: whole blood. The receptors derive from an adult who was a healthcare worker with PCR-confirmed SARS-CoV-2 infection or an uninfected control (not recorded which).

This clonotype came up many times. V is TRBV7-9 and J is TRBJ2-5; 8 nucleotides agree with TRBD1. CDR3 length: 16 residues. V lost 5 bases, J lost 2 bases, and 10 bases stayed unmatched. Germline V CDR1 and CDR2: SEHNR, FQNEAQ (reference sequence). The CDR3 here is CASSLLGTGEQETQYF. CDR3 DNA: TGTGCCAGCAGCCTCCTTGGGACAGGCGAGCAAGAGACCCAGTACTTC.

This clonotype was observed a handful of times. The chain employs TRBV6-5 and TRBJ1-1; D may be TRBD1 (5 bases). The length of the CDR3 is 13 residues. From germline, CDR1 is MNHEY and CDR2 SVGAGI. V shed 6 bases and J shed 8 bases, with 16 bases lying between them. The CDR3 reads CASSFDTGGEAFF. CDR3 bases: TGTGCCAGCAGCTTCGACACCGGGGGAGAAGCTTTCTTT.

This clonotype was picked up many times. The CDR3 sequence: CASSAYTEAFF. CDR3 in DNA: TGTGCCAGCAGCGCTTACACTGAAGCTTTCTTT. The chain employs TRBV7-9 and TRBJ1-1, with D unclear. V shed 5 bases and J shed 3 bases, with 4 bases lying between them. Germline loops: CDR1 SEHNR, CDR2 FQNEAQ (reference sequence). The CDR3 covers 11 residues.

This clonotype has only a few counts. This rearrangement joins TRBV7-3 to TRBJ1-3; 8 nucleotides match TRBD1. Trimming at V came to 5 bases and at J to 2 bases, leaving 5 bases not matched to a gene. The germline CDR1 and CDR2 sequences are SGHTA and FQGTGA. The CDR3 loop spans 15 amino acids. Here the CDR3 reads CASSPQTGAGNTIYF. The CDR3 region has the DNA TGTGCCAGCAGCCCCCAGACAGGGGCTGGAAACACCATATATTTT. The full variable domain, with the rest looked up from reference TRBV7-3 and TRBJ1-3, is GAGVSQTPSNKVTEKGKYVELRCDPISGHTALYWYRQSLGQGPEFLIYFQGTGAADDSGLPNDRFFAVRPEGSVSTLKIQRTERGDSAVYLCASSPQTGAGNTIYFGEGSWLTVV.

CDR3 bases: TGTGCCAGCAGGGAGGGGGCTTCATACGAGCAGTACTTC. Its translation: CASREGASYEQYF. V and J are TRBV6-5 and TRBJ2-7; D may be TRBD1 (7 bases). CDR1 and CDR2 (germline): MNHEY, SVGAGI. The CDR3 extends over 13 amino acids. The V and J ends lost 6 bases and 4 bases respectively, with 13 bases between them.

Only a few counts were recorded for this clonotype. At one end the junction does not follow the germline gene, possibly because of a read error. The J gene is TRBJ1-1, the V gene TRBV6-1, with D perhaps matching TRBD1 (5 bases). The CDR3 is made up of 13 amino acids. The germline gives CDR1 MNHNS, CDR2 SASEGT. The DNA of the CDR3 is TGTGCCAGCAGTGAGAACAGGAACACTGAAGTTTTCTTT. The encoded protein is CASSENRNTEVFF.